This passage covers 25 T cell receptor beta chains from one sample sequenced in a study of T cells in Graves' hyperthyroidism and ophthalmopathy. Using RNA transcripts as the source, TCR beta CDR3 regions were amplified. HTBI primers were employed in a first-round RT-PCR of the TCR CDR3. TCRdb reanalysed the multiplex PCR reads using MiXCR and keeps one entry per CDR3 protein. The sample lists some 510,000 distinct CDR3 sequences, just over 45% seen once, with 8% to 8.5% in the top ten. Material: peripheral blood or thyroid tissue (not recorded which). The receptors stem from a woman aged 18-29 years with Graves' hyperthyroidism.

The table lists this clonotype with many counts. The chain is built from TRBV2 and TRBJ1-3, with unresolved D. Germline CDR1 and CDR2: SNHLY and FYNNEI. CDR3 length equals 14 residues. Trimming pared 8 bases from V and 0 bases from J, leaving 11 bases between. For the CDR3, the DNA is TGTGCCAGCGCCGAGGGAAGCTCTGGAAACACCATATATTTT. Translated: CASAEGSSGNTIYF.

This clonotype was seen at least ten times. The V gene is TRBV20-1, the J gene TRBJ2-7; 12 positions match TRBD2. CDR1 and CDR2 from the germline V gene are DFQATT and SNEGSKA (reference sequence). The CDR3 spans 14 residues. J lost 2 bases, V lost 3 bases, and 2 bases had no gene match. The DNA for the CDR3 is TGCAGTGCTAGCCGACTAGCGGGAGCCTACGAGCAGTACTTC. Its translation is CSASRLAGAYEQYF.

The chain's CDR3 is CASSLMRATSYEQYF. The CDR3 DNA reads TGTGCCAGCAGTTTAATGCGGGCCACGTCCTACGAGCAGTACTTC. The chain joins TRBV2 to TRBJ2-7, with D tentatively TRBD2 (5 bases). Germline V CDR1 and CDR2: SNHLY, FYNNEI. Trimming took off 5 bases at V and 1 base at J, with 15 bases between the two ends. This CDR3 contains 15 residues.

This clonotype was detected a few times. As DNA, the CDR3 is TGTGCCAGCAGTCCCGGGGGGCGACGGTATGGCTACACCTTC. Translating gives CASSPGGRRYGYTF. The chain joins TRBV11-2 to TRBJ1-2, with D tentatively TRBD1 (6 bases). The CDR3 is made up of 14 amino acids. Per germline, CDR1 SGHAT and CDR2 FQNNGV. V gave up 6 bases and J gave up 5 bases, with 16 bases separating them.

This clonotype has only a few counts. CDR3 sequence reads: CASSLAYRASNQPQHF. Written as DNA, the CDR3 is TGTGCCAGCAGCTTAGCGTACAGGGCTAGCAATCAGCCCCAGCATTTT. This sequence joins TRBV7-9 and TRBJ1-5; D is perhaps TRBD1 (6 bases). V gave up 0 bases and J gave up 0 bases, with 9 bases separating them. The germline CDR1 and CDR2 sequences are SEHNR and FQNEAQ (reference sequence). The CDR3 is 16 residues long.

J is TRBJ2-5 and V is TRBV2, with TRBD1 matching over 9 bases. The CDR3 has 14 residues. V trimming: 9 bases; J trimming: 1 base; junction bases outside the gene matches: 6. CDR1 SNHLY and CDR2 FYNNEI come from the germline V gene. The CDR3 sequence: CARALGQGQETQYF. The CDR3 DNA reads TGTGCCAGGGCACTGGGACAGGGCCAAGAGACCCAGTACTTC.

The V and J genes are TRBV10-2 and TRBJ1-6, with 10 bases fitting TRBD1. V lost 6 bases to trimming and J lost 3 bases; unmatched junction nucleotides: 5. Germline CDR1 reads WSHSY; CDR2 reads SAAADI. The length of the CDR3 is 16 residues. CDR3 nucleotide sequence: TGCGCCAGCAGCTTGGGGACAGGGGACTATAATTCACCCCTCCACTTT. Encoded protein: CASSLGTGDYNSPLHF.

On this clonotype itself: A read error may explain this, as a much larger clone is one base away. The V call is TRBV3-1, the J call TRBJ2-7; perhaps TRBD1 as D (5 bases). The CDR3 length is 13 residues. Germline V gives CDR1 LGHDT, CDR2 YNNKEL (reference sequence). In nucleotides, the CDR3 is TGTGCCAGCAGCCTGGGGCGGTTCTACGGGCAGTACTTC. It translates to CASSLGRFYGQYF.

The V call is TRBV29-1, the J call TRBJ1-1; TRBD1 is a possible D gene (5 bases). Germline V lookup: CDR1 SQVTM, CDR2 ANQGSEA. Trimming removed 8 bases at V and 1 base at J, with 14 bases between. The CDR3 is 13 residues long. As DNA, the CDR3 is TGCAGCAGTTTAACAGGTCCGAACACTGAAGCTTTCTTT. Residues: CSSLTGPNTEAFF.

This clonotype has a count of ten or more. V gene TRBV10-3 combines with J gene TRBJ1-6; no clear D. Looked up from germline, CDR1 is ENHRY and CDR2 is SYGVKD. Between the trimmed V and J ends, which lost 6 bases and 5 bases, there was a span of 14 bases. The CDR3 is made up of 15 amino acids. CDR3 nucleotides: TGTGCCATCAGACCCGCATCGGAACATAATTCACCCCTCCACTTT. Protein sequence: CAIRPASEHNSPLHF.

This clonotype was seen only a few times. The J gene is TRBJ1-5, the V gene TRBV20-1; 10 nucleotides match TRBD1. CDR3 size: 14 residues. CDR1 and CDR2 from the germline V gene are DFQATT and SNEGSKA (reference sequence). With V trimmed by 5 bases and J by 4 bases, 5 bases remained unmatched. CDR3 region: CSAARTGGNQPQHF. The CDR3, as DNA: TGCAGTGCTGCGCGGACAGGGGGGAATCAGCCCCAGCATTTT.

The rearrangement uses TRBV20-1 and TRBJ2-7; TRBD2 matches 11 bases. V shed 1 base and J 6 bases; nucleotides not matched to a gene: 11. Germline V gives CDR1 DFQATT, CDR2 SNEGSKA (reference sequence). The CDR3 has 16 residues. The CDR3 nucleotides are TGCAGTGCTAGAGCTCTACTAGCGGGAGTATTTAGCGAGCAGTACTTC. It specifies CSARALLAGVFSEQYF.

This clonotype was picked up a small number of times. V usage is TRBV7-6 and J usage is TRBJ1-1; weak D call: TRBD1 (5 bases). V was trimmed by 7 bases and J by 5 bases, leaving 17 bases between them. The CDR3 runs 14 residues. The germline CDR1 and CDR2 sequences are SGHVS and FNYEAQ. For the CDR3, the DNA is TGTGCCAGCACCCCCGACAGTAGGTGGACTGAAGCTTTCTTT. It yields the protein CASTPDSRWTEAFF.

A note on this clonotype: Being one base from a much bigger clone, this may be a read error. Because the CDR3 is missing its conserved closing phenylalanine or tryptophan, this is likely a read error. The genes are TRBV7-2 and TRBJ1-2; no reliable D call. This CDR3 region has 12 residues. Trimming pared 4 bases from V and 4 bases from J, leaving 7 bases between. The germline V gene encodes CDR1 SGHTA and CDR2 FQGNSA. This CDR3 is CASSSRFYGYTL. CDR3 nucleotides: TGTGCCAGCAGCTCCCGCTTCTATGGCTACACCCTC.

The V and J genes are TRBV29-1 and TRBJ1-4, with D possibly matching TRBD1 (6 bases). The CDR3 consists of 12 residues. The germline V gene encodes CDR1 SQVTM and CDR2 ANQGSEA. Trimming removed 6 bases at V and 7 bases at J, with 12 bases between. The CDR3 sequence is CSVEPGVEKLFF. The CDR3 nucleotides read TGCAGCGTGGAACCAGGGGTTGAAAAACTGTTTTTT. Full variable domain (rest looked up from reference TRBV29-1 and TRBJ1-4): SAVISQKPSRDICQRGTSLTIQCQVDSQVTMMFWYRQQPGQSLTLIATANQGSEATYESGFVIDKFPISRPNLTFSTLTVSNMSPEDSSIYLCSVEPGVEKLFFGSGTQLSVL.

Ten or more counts support this clonotype. The V call is TRBV15, the J call TRBJ2-6; D gene unclear. There are 16 residues in the CDR3. V lost 0 bases and J 1 base, leaving 7 bases between the germline ends. Germline CDR1 is LNHNV and CDR2 is YYDKDF (reference sequence). CDR3 region: CATSREGRSGANVLTF. In DNA form, the CDR3 reads TGTGCCACCAGCAGAGAGGGCAGATCTGGGGCCAACGTCCTGACTTTC.

The chain links TRBV20-1 to TRBJ2-2, with D perhaps TRBD1 (6 bases). V lost 1 base and J lost 1, with 7 bases in between. The length of the CDR3 is 14 residues. Germline V gene lookup returns CDR1 DFQATT and CDR2 SNEGSKA (reference sequence). The CDR3 nucleotides are TGCAGTGCTAGAGCACAGGGGAACACCGGGGAGCTGTTTTTT. Protein sequence: CSARAQGNTGELFF.

This clonotype has a count of ten or more. The V and J genes are TRBV19 and TRBJ2-5; 7 positions agree with TRBD2. The germline V gene encodes CDR1 LNHDA and CDR2 SQIVND (reference sequence). This CDR3 is 14 amino acids long. V shed 5 bases, J shed 2 bases, and the junction held 5 bases outside the gene matches. The CDR3 loop is CASSVSGAQETQYF. The CDR3 DNA follows: TGTGCCAGTAGTGTCAGCGGGGCTCAAGAGACCCAGTACTTC.

Note on this clonotype: This clone may be a read error of a much larger clone one base away. The chain uses TRBV11-1 and TRBJ1-1, with D possibly TRBD1 on 6 matching bases. Per germline, CDR1 SGHAT and CDR2 FQDESV (reference sequence). CDR3 length: 14 amino acids. This CDR3 is CASGLAGANTEAFF. Here the CDR3 DNA reads TGTGCCAGCGGCTTGGCAGGGGCGAACACTGAAGCTTTCTTT.

This rearrangement joins TRBV7-9 to TRBJ2-6; TRBD2 might be the D (5 bases). Germline CDR1 and CDR2: SEHNR and FQNEAQ (reference sequence). The CDR3 spans 12 residues. As DNA, the CDR3 is TGTGCTAGCGCGATTGGGGCCAACGTCCTGACTTTC. It is translated as CASAIGANVLTF. The variable domain in full, with the rest retrieved from reference TRBV7-9 and TRBJ2-6, is DTGVSQNPRHKITKRGQNVTFRCDPISEHNRLYWYRQTLGQGPEFLTYFQNEAQLEKSRLLSDRFSAERPKGSFSTLEIQRTEQGDSAMYLCASAIGANVLTFGAGSRLTVL.

The V call is TRBV9, the J call TRBJ2-5, with D possibly TRBD2 on 7 matching bases. Germline assignment: CDR1 SGDLS and CDR2 YYNGEE. The CDR3 is 15 residues long. V lost 3 bases and J 5 bases, leaving 17 bases between the germline ends. The CDR3 is CASSGIRGGRETQYF. The CDR3 DNA is TGTGCCAGCAGCGGAATTCGCGGGGGCCGGGAGACCCAGTACTTC. The full variable domain, its missing parts supplied by reference TRBV9 and TRBJ2-5, is DSGVTQTPKHLITATGQRVTLRCSPRSGDLSVYWYQQSLDQGLQFLIQYYNGEERAKGNILERFSAQQFPDLHSELNLSSLELGDSALYFCASSGIRGGRETQYFGPGTRLLVL.

This rearrangement joins TRBV7-9 to TRBJ2-6; D is unresolved. CDR1 is SEHNR, CDR2 FQNEAQ, per germline (reference sequence). V was shortened by 5 bases and J by 4 bases, with 6 bases between the two germline ends. The CDR3 has 13 amino acids. CDR3 in amino acids: CASSQEGANVLTF. For the CDR3, the DNA is TGTGCCAGCAGCCAGGAGGGGGCCAACGTCCTGACTTTC.

V and J are TRBV7-8 and TRBJ2-7; 10 positions match TRBD2. The germline V gene has CDR1 SGHVS and CDR2 FQNEAQ. Trimming removed 3 bases from V and 3 bases from J; junction bases left unmatched: 5. The CDR3 contains 15 residues. The CDR3, as DNA: TGTGCCAGCAGCTTGGCAACTAGCGGGAACTACGAGCAGTACTTC. This sequence encodes CASSLATSGNYEQYF.

This clonotype was counted many times. The chain combines TRBV10-3 with TRBJ2-7; 8 bases are shared with TRBD2. V lost 11 bases to trimming and J lost 0 bases; unmatched junction nucleotides: 6. This CDR3 is built from 13 residues. CDR1 is ENHRY, CDR2 SYGVKD, per germline. DNA of the CDR3: TGTGCCGTAGGACTAGCATCCTCCTACGAGCAGTACTTC. This codes for CAVGLASSYEQYF.

This clonotype was picked up a small number of times. The chain uses TRBV6-4 and TRBJ1-5; unclear D gene. The CDR3 sequence is 10 residues long. V shed 6 bases and J shed 4 bases, with 1 base lying between them. Germline CDR1 is MRHNA and CDR2 is SNTAGT. The DNA for the CDR3 is TGTGCCAGCAGAAATCAGCCCCAGCATTTT. Translated: CASRNQPQHF.